This is a list of T cell receptor beta chains from one sample in a study of response to subunit inactivated influenza vaccine. In TCRdb, the RT-PCR reads were re-called with MiXCR into one record per CDR3 protein. The table records roughly 700,000 distinct CDR3 sequences, 14% of them present only once. Sequencing was performed on PBMCs from blood, taken 14 days before vaccination. These receptors came from a man aged 50 or older who received an inactivated influenza vaccine. CDR3s include the opening cysteine and the closing phenylalanine or tryptophan. Fields, in order: CDR3 protein, CDR3 DNA, clone size, J gene, V gene, D gene. D genes are given only for firm matches. The size field is filled for only some rows; it gives once, few, many or a size class.

CDR3 protein: CASSLGVSGATDTQYF
CDR3 DNA: TGTGCCAGCAGCTTAGGGGTTAGCGGGGCAACAGATACGCAGTATTTT
clone size: .
J gene: TRBJ2-3
V gene: TRBV7-6
D gene: TRBD2

CDR3 protein: CASSWGQGAGEKLFF
CDR3 DNA: TGCGCCAGCAGCTGGGGACAGGGGGCTGGTGAAAAACTGTTTTTT
clone size: few
J gene: TRBJ1-4
V gene: TRBV5-1
D gene: TRBD1

CDR3 protein: CASSTPLSSGTEQFF
CDR3 DNA: TGTGCCAGCAGTACTCCCTTGTCTAGCGGGACTGAGCAGTTCTTC
clone size: .
J gene: TRBJ2-1
V gene: TRBV28
D gene: TRBD2

CDR3 protein: CSVRTHTEAFF
CDR3 DNA: TGCAGCGTTCGGACTCACACTGAAGCTTTCTTT
clone size: few
J gene: TRBJ1-1
V gene: TRBV29-1
D gene: .

CDR3 protein: CASSQVEVAGHYNEQFF
CDR3 DNA: TGCGCCAGCAGCCAAGTTGAAGTAGCGGGGCACTACAATGAGCAGTTCTTC
clone size: .
J gene: TRBJ2-1
V gene: TRBV4-1
D gene: TRBD2

CDR3 protein: CASSFSGIETQYF
CDR3 DNA: TGTGCCAGCAGTTTTTCAGGGATAGAGACCCAGTACTTC
clone size: .
J gene: TRBJ2-5
V gene: TRBV12-3/TRBV12-4
D gene: .

CDR3 protein: CSAGAYIQYF
CDR3 DNA: TGCAGTGCGGGCGCTTACATTCAGTACTTC
clone size: .
J gene: TRBJ2-4
V gene: TRBV20-1
D gene: .

CDR3 protein: CASSRKTGADTQYF
CDR3 DNA: TGTGCCAGCAGCCGAAAGACTGGGGCAGATACGCAGTATTTT
clone size: few
J gene: TRBJ2-3
V gene: TRBV4-2
D gene: .

CDR3 protein: CASSFDREEQYF
CDR3 DNA: TGTGCCAGCAGTTTTGACAGGGAAGAGCAGTACTTC
clone size: many
J gene: TRBJ2-7
V gene: TRBV12-3/TRBV12-4
D gene: TRBD1

CDR3 protein: CASSARTGLIYEQYF
CDR3 DNA: TGTGCCAGCAGCGCACGAACAGGTTTGATCTACGAGCAGTACTTC
clone size: .
J gene: TRBJ2-7
V gene: TRBV3-1
D gene: .

CDR3 protein: CSASNVEAFF
CDR3 DNA: TGCAGTGCTAGTAACGTCGAAGCTTTCTTT
clone size: few
J gene: TRBJ1-1
V gene: TRBV20-1
D gene: .

CDR3 protein: CATSDLIQGANEQFF
CDR3 DNA: TGTGCCACCAGTGATTTAATACAGGGGGCAAATGAGCAGTTCTTC
clone size: many
J gene: TRBJ2-1
V gene: TRBV24-1
D gene: TRBD1

CDR3 protein: CASSVGISPSTDTQYF
CDR3 DNA: TGTGCCAGCAGCGTAGGAATAAGCCCAAGCACAGATACGCAGTATTTT
clone size: few
J gene: TRBJ2-3
V gene: TRBV9
D gene: .

CDR3 protein: CASSPDRGREQFF
CDR3 DNA: TGTGCCAGTAGTCCGGACAGGGGTCGAGAGCAGTTCTTC
clone size: .
J gene: TRBJ2-1
V gene: TRBV19
D gene: TRBD1

CDR3 protein: CSVEGTSGDTQYF
CDR3 DNA: TGCAGCGTTGAAGGGACTAGCGGGGATACGCAGTATTTT
clone size: many
J gene: TRBJ2-3
V gene: TRBV29-1
D gene: TRBD2

CDR3 protein: CASRRGVYEQFF
CDR3 DNA: TGTGCCAGCAGGAGAGGTGTCTATGAGCAGTTCTTC
clone size: .
J gene: TRBJ2-1
V gene: TRBV12-3/TRBV12-4
D gene: .

CDR3 protein: CASSLVGSIMVAYNEQFF
CDR3 DNA: TGTGCCAGCAGCTTAGTGGGGTCGATCATGGTGGCATACAATGAGCAGTTCTTC
clone size: many
J gene: TRBJ2-1
V gene: TRBV11-1
D gene: .

CDR3 protein: CASSLVKRETQYF
CDR3 DNA: TGTGCCAGCAGCTTAGTAAAAAGAGAGACCCAGTACTTC
clone size: .
J gene: TRBJ2-5
V gene: TRBV7-2
D gene: .

CDR3 protein: CASSLRQGGGERAFF
CDR3 DNA: TGTGCCAGCAGTTTACGTCAAGGGGGTGGAGAGAGAGCTTTCTTT
clone size: .
J gene: TRBJ1-1
V gene: TRBV12-3/TRBV12-4
D gene: .

CDR3 protein: CSAREGERATYNSPLHF
CDR3 DNA: TGCAGTGCTAGAGAGGGAGAAAGGGCTACCTATAATTCACCCCTCCACTTT
clone size: .
J gene: TRBJ1-6
V gene: TRBV20-1
D gene: .

CDR3 protein: CASSFTAGTSGRAFTYEQYF
CDR3 DNA: TGTGCCAGCAGCTTTACCGCAGGGACTAGCGGGAGGGCGTTTACGTACGAGCAGTACTTC
clone size: few
J gene: TRBJ2-7
V gene: TRBV11-2
D gene: TRBD2

CDR3 protein: CASSLGSQSYEQYF
CDR3 DNA: TGCGCCAGCAGCTTGGGGAGTCAGTCCTACGAGCAGTACTTC
clone size: .
J gene: TRBJ2-7
V gene: TRBV5-1
D gene: .

CDR3 protein: CASTPRRSAYYGYTF
CDR3 DNA: TGTGCCAGCACACCTAGGAGGTCTGCCTACTATGGCTACACCTTC
clone size: few
J gene: TRBJ1-2
V gene: TRBV12-3/TRBV12-4
D gene: .

CDR3 protein: CASSYWGLGGEDTQYF
CDR3 DNA: TGTGCCAGCAGTTACTGGGGGCTGGGCGGGGAAGATACGCAGTATTTT
clone size: .
J gene: TRBJ2-3
V gene: TRBV6-5
D gene: .

CDR3 protein: CSGRPEIGGDEQYF
CDR3 DNA: TGCAGTGGACGACCAGAAATAGGAGGGGACGAGCAGTACTTC
clone size: .
J gene: TRBJ2-7
V gene: TRBV20-1
D gene: .

CDR3 protein: CASSLARRAKTQYF
CDR3 DNA: TGCGCCAGCAGCTTGGCGAGACGGGCGAAGACCCAGTACTTC
clone size: few
J gene: TRBJ2-5
V gene: TRBV5-1
D gene: .

CDR3 protein: CAWREDWDRGYTDSPLHF
CDR3 DNA: TGTGCCTGGAGGGAGGACTGGGACAGGGGCTACACGGATTCACCCCTCCACTTT
clone size: few
J gene: TRBJ1-6
V gene: TRBV30
D gene: TRBD1